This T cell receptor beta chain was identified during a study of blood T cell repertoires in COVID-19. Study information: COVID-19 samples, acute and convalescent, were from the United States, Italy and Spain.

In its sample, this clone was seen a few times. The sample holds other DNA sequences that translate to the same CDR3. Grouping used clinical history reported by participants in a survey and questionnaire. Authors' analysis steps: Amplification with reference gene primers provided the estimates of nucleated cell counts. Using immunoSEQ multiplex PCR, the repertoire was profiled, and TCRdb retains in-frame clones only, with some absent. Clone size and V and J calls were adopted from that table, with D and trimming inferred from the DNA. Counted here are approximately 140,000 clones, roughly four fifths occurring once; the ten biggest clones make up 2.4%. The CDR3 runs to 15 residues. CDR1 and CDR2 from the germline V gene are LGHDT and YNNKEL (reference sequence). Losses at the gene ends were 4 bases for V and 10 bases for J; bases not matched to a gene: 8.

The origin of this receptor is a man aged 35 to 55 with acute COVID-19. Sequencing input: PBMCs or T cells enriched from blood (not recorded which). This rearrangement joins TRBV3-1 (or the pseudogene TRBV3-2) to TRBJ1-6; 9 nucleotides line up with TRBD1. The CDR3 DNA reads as TGTGCCAGCAGCCTGGAGGGACAGGGCAACTCACCCCTCCACTTT. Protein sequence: CASSLEGQGNSPLHF.